A single sample is the source of the 26 T cell receptor beta chains below, sequenced in a study of shared clonotypes between healthy human individuals (dated by TCRdb to the early 2020s). The receptor library was made with the immunoSEQ multiplex PCR assay. This is the immuneACCESS table as TCRdb keeps it, with only in-frame sequences that have V and J called. A part of the clones is gone; compared with another copy, unresolved V genes explain less than half, and the rest is unexplained. Counted in this sample were roughly 1 million clones; about 75% of them appeared once. Approximately 1.5% of the sample is in the top ten clones. Sequenced sample: memory CD4+ T cells sorted from blood. The sample's cell subset or site, from its label and the paper: CD45RA-negative fraction. Receptors originate from a man aged 18 to 35 in good health.

V is TRBV4-3 and J is TRBJ2-3, with 7 bases that match TRBD2. The germline gives CDR1 LGHNA, CDR2 YSLEER. J gave up 0 bases and V 0 bases, and 6 bases lay outside the gene matches. This CDR3 spans 17 amino acids. CDR3: CASSQDSNGGSTDTQYF. DNA for the CDR3: TGCGCCAGCAGCCAAGATAGTAACGGGGGGAGCACAGATACGCAGTATTTT.

This clone was detected only once. The J gene is TRBJ2-1, the V gene TRBV10-2; 11 bases match TRBD2. The CDR3 spans 15 residues. Germline values: CDR1 WSHSY, CDR2 SAAADI. J lost 7 bases, V lost 4 bases, and 6 bases had no gene match. The CDR3 DNA reads TGCGCCAGCAGTGTAGCGGGGGGGCCCCAGAATGAGCAGTTCTTC. Protein: CASSVAGGPQNEQFF.

The chain is built from TRBV4-1 and TRBJ1-5, with D unresolved. The CDR3 sequence is 15 residues long. V shed 1 base and J shed 3 bases, with 10 bases lying between them. The V gene's germline CDR1 is MGHRA and CDR2 YSYEKL. The CDR3 nucleotides are TGCGCCAGCAGCCAAGCTTATTCCTCCAATCAGCCCCAGCATTTT. This gives the protein CASSQAYSSNQPQHF.

The chain employs TRBV11-2 and TRBJ1-1; no reliable D call. CDR1 is SGHAT, CDR2 FQNNGV, per germline. This CDR3 spans 12 amino acids. The V and J ends lost 5 bases and 11 bases respectively, with 15 bases between them. In DNA, the CDR3 is TGTGCCAGCAGCCCGACGGTAGGGAGGGCTTTCTTT. This codes for CASSPTVGRAFF.

As regards this clone: Additional DNA sequences in this sample encode the identical CDR3. The rearrangement uses TRBV18 and TRBJ2-2; D unclear. The germline V gene has CDR1 KGHSH and CDR2 LQKENI. The CDR3 consists of 14 residues. The ends were cut back, 1 base at V and 0 bases at J, with 3 bases in the middle. This CDR3 reads CASSPRPNTGELFF. The CDR3 DNA reads as TGTGCCAGCTCACCACGGCCGAACACCGGGGAGCTGTTTTTT.

This clone was detected a few times. This chain links TRBV7-9 with TRBJ2-2; the D gene could be TRBD1 or TRBD2 (7 bases each). Germline lookup yields CDR1 SEHNR and CDR2 FQNEAQ (reference sequence). This CDR3 has 15 amino acids. The V and J ends lost 6 bases and 3 bases respectively, with 14 bases between them. Here the CDR3 reads CASRLQGRDTGELFF. CDR3 DNA: TGTGCCAGCAGGTTACAGGGGAGGGACACCGGGGAGCTGTTTTTT.

The V call is TRBV9, the J call TRBJ2-7, with a weak D call TRBD2 (7 bases). Trimming removed 3 bases from V and 2 bases from J, with 21 bases in between. This CDR3 comprises 17 residues. The germline gives CDR1 SGDLS, CDR2 YYNGEE. This chain's CDR3 is CASSAGVSGVFTYEQYF. The CDR3 region has the DNA TGTGCCAGCAGCGCAGGGGTAAGCGGGGTTTTTACCTACGAGCAGTACTTC.

The chain combines TRBV2 with TRBJ2-7, with 7 bases identical to TRBD1. The CDR3 consists of 11 residues. The V segment lost 4 bases and the J segment 8 bases; nucleotides outside the gene matches: 2. The germline gives CDR1 SNHLY, CDR2 FYNNEI. DNA of the CDR3: TGTGCCAGCAGTGCACAGGGGAAGCAGTACTTC. Amino acids: CASSAQGKQYF.

The genes are TRBV7-2 and TRBJ1-6, with TRBD1 matching over 10 bases. V shed 4 bases, J shed 6 bases, and the junction held 3 bases outside the gene matches. Germline assignment: CDR1 SGHTA and CDR2 FQGNSA. The CDR3 sequence is 15 residues long. This chain's CDR3 is CASSSGQGVNSPLHF. The CDR3 region has the DNA TGTGCCAGCAGCTCCGGACAGGGGGTTAATTCACCCCTCCACTTT.

The V and J genes are TRBV9 and TRBJ2-7; 7 nucleotides match TRBD1. The CDR3 consists of 16 residues. J gave up 1 base and V 0 bases, and 7 bases lay outside the gene matches. Germline CDR1 SGDLS, CDR2 YYNGEE. This chain's CDR3 is CASSVAEGAGSYEQYF. The CDR3 nucleotides are TGTGCCAGCAGCGTAGCTGAGGGGGCTGGGTCCTACGAGCAGTACTTC.

The chain joins TRBV18 to TRBJ2-1; no firm D call. The germline V gene has CDR1 KGHSH and CDR2 LQKENI. V lost 8 bases to trimming and J lost 8 bases, with 16 bases between them. The CDR3 extends over 13 amino acids. DNA for the CDR3: TGTGCCAGCACCTACGAGGCAGGCGATGAGCAGTTCTTC. This translates into CASTYEAGDEQFF.

The V gene is TRBV19, the J gene TRBJ1-6, with 8 bases that match TRBD1. Germline V gives CDR1 LNHDA, CDR2 SQIVND (reference sequence). V shed 5 bases, J shed 1 base, and the junction held 7 bases outside the gene matches. This CDR3 comprises 17 residues. The CDR3 sequence is CASSRTDRGSYNSPLHF. CDR3 nucleotides: TGTGCCAGTAGTCGGACCGACAGGGGATCCTATAATTCACCCCTCCACTTT.

The chain has TRBV10-1 and TRBJ2-5; TRBD1 aligns across 7 bases. V was clipped by 4 bases and J by 5 bases; unmatched bases: 4. The CDR3 is 13 residues long. Germline V gene lookup returns CDR1 WNHNN and CDR2 SYGVQD (reference sequence). As DNA, the CDR3 is TGCGCCAGCAGTGCGACAGGGTTGGAGACCCAGTACTTC. It translates to CASSATGLETQYF.

The gene calls are TRBV7-2 and TRBJ1-2; no reliable D call. This CDR3 has 14 residues. Trimming removed 4 bases from V and 8 bases from J, with 17 bases in between. Germline assignment: CDR1 SGHTA and CDR2 FQGNSA. DNA for the CDR3: TGTGCCAGCAGCTACGGATGGGAGGGAGGAGGCTACACCTTC. This encodes CASSYGWEGGGYTF.

The V and J genes are TRBV5-4 and TRBJ2-2; D might be TRBD2 (6 bases). Germline V lookup: CDR1 SGHNT, CDR2 YYREEE (reference sequence). This CDR3 region has 15 residues. V was clipped by 4 bases and J by 1 base, with 11 bases between them. The CDR3: CASSPGTLNTGELFF. The CDR3 DNA follows: TGTGCCAGCAGCCCCGGGACTTTGAACACCGGGGAGCTGTTTTTT. The variable domain in full, with the rest retrieved from reference TRBV5-4 and TRBJ2-2, is ETGVTQSPTHLIKTRGQQVTLRCSSQSGHNTVSWYQQALGQGPQFIFQYYREEENGRGNFPPRFSGLQFPNYSSELNVNALELDDSALYLCASSPGTLNTGELFFGEGSRLTVL.

The chain uses TRBV5-6 and TRBJ2-5; D may be TRBD1 or TRBD2 (7 bases each). With 4 bases removed from V and 4 bases from J, the gap between germline ends came to 17 bases. The CDR3 sequence is 15 residues long. The germline CDR1 and CDR2 sequences are SGHDT and YYEEEE. Here the CDR3 reads CASSKGGRGGETQYF. In DNA form, the CDR3 reads TGTGCCAGCAGCAAAGGGGGCCGCGGGGGAGAGACCCAGTACTTC. Based on the CDR3 plus reference TRBV5-6 and TRBJ2-5, the full variable domain is DAGVTQSPTHLIKTRGQQVTLRCSPKSGHDTVSWYQQALGQGPQFIFQYYEEEERQRGNFPDRFSGHQFPNYSSELNVNALLLGDSALYLCASSKGGRGGETQYFGPGTRLLVL.

The rearrangement links TRBV28 to TRBJ1-4, with a possible D match to TRBD1 (5 bases). Trimming took off 8 bases at V and 4 bases at J, with 11 bases between the two ends. Germline CDR1 and CDR2: MDHEN and SYDVKM. The CDR3 spans 13 residues. The CDR3 is CASGGSGNEKLFF. The CDR3 DNA reads TGTGCCAGCGGGGGGTCTGGTAATGAAAAACTGTTTTTT.

The chain is built from TRBV6-6 and TRBJ2-5, with a possible D match to TRBD2 (5 bases). This CDR3 comprises 15 residues. Germline V gene lookup returns CDR1 MNHNY and CDR2 SVGAGI (reference sequence). V gave up 4 bases and J gave up 4 bases, with 16 bases separating them. The CDR3 DNA follows: TGTGCCAGCAGTTGGACCCGAGGGAAGGGAGAGACCCAGTACTTC. This codes for CASSWTRGKGETQYF.

The chain joins TRBV2 to TRBJ2-7; 8 bases are a match to TRBD1. V trimming: 6 bases; J trimming: 0 bases; junction bases outside the gene matches: 4. The germline CDR1 and CDR2 sequences are SNHLY and FYNNEI. The CDR3 length is 14 residues. The DNA of the CDR3 is TGTGCCAGCAGAGGGACAGGCCTCTCCTACGAGCAGTACTTC. Its translation is CASRGTGLSYEQYF.

The rearrangement joins TRBV10-1 to TRBJ2-3, with a possible D match to TRBD1 (6 bases). Germline values: CDR1 WNHNN, CDR2 SYGVQD (reference sequence). V was clipped by 3 bases and J by 4 bases, with 20 bases between them. The CDR3 runs to 17 residues. The CDR3 loop is CASSDPLGDKGADTQYF. CDR3 DNA sequence: TGCGCCAGCAGTGATCCCTTGGGGGACAAGGGCGCAGATACGCAGTATTTT.

The V gene is TRBV5-6, the J gene TRBJ2-5; the D gene is possibly TRBD2 (6 bases). CDR1 is SGHDT, CDR2 YYEEEE, per germline. The length of the CDR3 is 11 residues. V gave up 1 base and J gave up 11 bases, with 9 bases separating them. The CDR3 region is CASSLFREQYF. In DNA form, the CDR3 reads TGTGCCAGCAGCTTGTTCCGGGAGCAGTACTTC.

The chain uses TRBV19 and TRBJ2-7; D may be TRBD2 (5 bases). Between the trimmed V and J ends, which lost 5 bases and 0 bases, there was a span of 17 bases. CDR3 length: 16 amino acids. Looked up from germline, CDR1 is LNHDA and CDR2 is SQIVND (reference sequence). Written as DNA, the CDR3 is TGTGCCAGTAGTCCGCGCCCTGCGGGTCTCTCCTACGAGCAGTACTTC. Amino acid sequence: CASSPRPAGLSYEQYF.

Concerning this clone itself: This may stem from a read error, because a much larger clone lies one nucleotide away. The chain is built from TRBV7-3 and TRBJ1-6; TRBD1 aligns across 11 bases. The J segment lost 9 bases and the V segment lost 3 bases, leaving 1 base of the junction unmatched. The CDR3 loop spans 14 amino acids. Germline CDR1 is SGHTA and CDR2 is FQGTGA. The CDR3 coding sequence is TGTGCCAGCAGCTTGGGACAGGGGGTTTCACCCCTCCACTTT. This encodes CASSLGQGVSPLHF. The full variable domain, in which reference TRBV7-3 and TRBJ1-6 provide the parts outside the CDR3, is GAGVSQTPSNKVTEKGKYVELRCDPISGHTALYWYRQSLGQGPEFLIYFQGTGAADDSGLPNDRFFAVRPEGSVSTLKIQRTERGDSAVYLCASSLGQGVSPLHFGNGTRLTVT.

The rearrangement joins TRBV6-1 to TRBJ2-7, with D perhaps TRBD2 (5 bases). This CDR3 has 14 amino acids. V lost 3 bases and J 0 bases, leaving 9 bases between the germline ends. Germline loops: CDR1 MNHNS, CDR2 SASEGT. The CDR3 here is CASSEVGSSYEQYF. The CDR3 nucleotides are TGTGCCAGCAGTGAGGTGGGGAGCTCCTACGAGCAGTACTTC.

V and J are TRBV5-1 and TRBJ2-5; 11 positions match TRBD1. The ends lost 5 bases at V and 4 bases at J; junction bases unmatched: 4. Germline V gene sequence: CDR1 SGHRS, CDR2 YFSETQ. The CDR3 loop spans 14 amino acids. CDR3 DNA: TGCGCCAGCAGTCGGACAGGGGGCGTAGAGACCCAGTACTTC. This encodes CASSRTGGVETQYF.

The chain links TRBV12-5 to TRBJ1-1, with a weak D call TRBD1 (5 bases). Trimming took 4 bases from V and 4 from J, leaving 13 bases between them. Germline V gene lookup returns CDR1 LGHNT and CDR2 FRNRAP. CDR3 size: 14 residues. The CDR3 DNA reads TGTGCTAGTGGTTCAAGTGTAGGGACCACTGAAGCTTTCTTT. Amino acids: CASGSSVGTTEAFF.